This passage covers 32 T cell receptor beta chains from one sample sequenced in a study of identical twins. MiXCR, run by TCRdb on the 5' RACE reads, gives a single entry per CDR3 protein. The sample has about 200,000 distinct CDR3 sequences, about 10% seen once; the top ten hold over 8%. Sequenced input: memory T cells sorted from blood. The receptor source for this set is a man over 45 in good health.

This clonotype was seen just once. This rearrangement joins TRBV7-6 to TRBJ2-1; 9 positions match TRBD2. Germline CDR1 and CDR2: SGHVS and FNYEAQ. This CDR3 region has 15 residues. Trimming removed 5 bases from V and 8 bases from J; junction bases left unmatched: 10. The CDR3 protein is CASSPGQRGVDEQFF. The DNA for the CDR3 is TGTGCCAGCAGCCCCGGACAGCGGGGGGTCGATGAGCAGTTCTTC.

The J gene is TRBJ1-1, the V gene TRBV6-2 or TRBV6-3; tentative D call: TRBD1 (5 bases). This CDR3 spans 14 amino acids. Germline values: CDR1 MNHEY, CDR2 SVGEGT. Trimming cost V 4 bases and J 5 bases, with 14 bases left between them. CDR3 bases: TGTGCCAGCAGTTTGACGGGGGAAACTACTGAAGCTTTCTTT. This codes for CASSLTGETTEAFF.

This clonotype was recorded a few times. CDR3 sequence: CATAGTGKGSDTQYF. Written as DNA, the CDR3 is TGTGCCACTGCGGGGACAGGTAAAGGGTCAGATACGCAGTATTTT. The V and J genes are TRBV2 and TRBJ2-3, with TRBD1 matching over 8 bases. Germline V lookup: CDR1 SNHLY, CDR2 FYNNEI. This CDR3 has 15 amino acids. The junction had 13 bases not matched to a gene; V was cut back by 10 bases and J by 4 bases.

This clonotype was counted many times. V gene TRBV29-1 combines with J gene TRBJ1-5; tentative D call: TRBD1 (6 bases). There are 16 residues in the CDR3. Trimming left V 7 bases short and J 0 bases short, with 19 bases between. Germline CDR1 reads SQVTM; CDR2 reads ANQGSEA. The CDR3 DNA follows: TGCAGCGACAGGAGAAGGGGGGATTATAGCAATCAGCCCCAGCATTTT. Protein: CSDRRRGDYSNQPQHF. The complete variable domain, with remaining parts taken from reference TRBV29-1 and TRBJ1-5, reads SAVISQKPSRDICQRGTSLTIQCQVDSQVTMMFWYRQQPGQSLTLIATANQGSEATYESGFVIDKFPISRPNLTFSTLTVSNMSPEDSSIYLCSDRRRGDYSNQPQHFGDGTRLSIL.

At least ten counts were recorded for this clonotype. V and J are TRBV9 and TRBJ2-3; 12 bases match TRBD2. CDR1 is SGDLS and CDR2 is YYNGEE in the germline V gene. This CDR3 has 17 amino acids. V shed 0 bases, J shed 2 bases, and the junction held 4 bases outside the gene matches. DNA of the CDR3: TGTGCCAGCAGCGTAGCTGGACTAGCGGGGACCACAGATACGCAGTATTTT. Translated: CASSVAGLAGTTDTQYF.

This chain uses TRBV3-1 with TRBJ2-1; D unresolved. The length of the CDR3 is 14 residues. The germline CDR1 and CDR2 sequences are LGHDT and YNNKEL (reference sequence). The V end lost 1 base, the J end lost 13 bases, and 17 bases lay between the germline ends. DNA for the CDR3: TGTGCCAGCAGCCAAGGTAATGGTCCTAGGGAACAGTTCTTC. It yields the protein CASSQGNGPREQFF.

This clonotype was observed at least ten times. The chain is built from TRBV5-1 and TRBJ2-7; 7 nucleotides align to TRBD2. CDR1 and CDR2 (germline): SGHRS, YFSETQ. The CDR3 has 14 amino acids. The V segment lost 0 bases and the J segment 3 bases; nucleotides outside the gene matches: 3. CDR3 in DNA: TGCGCCAGCAGCTTGGCCGGGACTATCTACGAGCAGTACTTC. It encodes CASSLAGTIYEQYF.

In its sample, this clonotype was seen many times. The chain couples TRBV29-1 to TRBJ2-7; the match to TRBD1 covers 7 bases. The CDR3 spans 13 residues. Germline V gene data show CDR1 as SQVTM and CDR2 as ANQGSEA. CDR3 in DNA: TGCAGTGTGAGGGGACAGACCTCCTACGAGCAGTACTTC. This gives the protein CSVRGQTSYEQYF.

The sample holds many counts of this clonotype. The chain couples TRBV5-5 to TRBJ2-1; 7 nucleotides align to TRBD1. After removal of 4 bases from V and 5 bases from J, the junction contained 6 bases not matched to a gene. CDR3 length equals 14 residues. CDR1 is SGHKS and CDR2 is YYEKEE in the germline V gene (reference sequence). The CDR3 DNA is TGTGCCAGCAGCGGCCGGGACAGTAACAATGAGCAGTTCTTC. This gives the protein CASSGRDSNNEQFF.

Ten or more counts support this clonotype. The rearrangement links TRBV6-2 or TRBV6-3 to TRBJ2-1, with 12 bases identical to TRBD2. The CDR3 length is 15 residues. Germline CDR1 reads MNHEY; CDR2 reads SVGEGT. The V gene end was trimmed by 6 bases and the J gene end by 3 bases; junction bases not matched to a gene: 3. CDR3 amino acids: CASRRLAGVYNEQFF. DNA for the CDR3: TGTGCCAGCAGGAGACTAGCGGGGGTCTACAATGAGCAGTTCTTC.

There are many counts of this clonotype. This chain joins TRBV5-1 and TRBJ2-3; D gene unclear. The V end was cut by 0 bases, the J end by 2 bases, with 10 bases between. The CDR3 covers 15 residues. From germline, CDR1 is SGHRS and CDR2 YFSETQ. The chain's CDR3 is CASSLAYKPTDTQYF. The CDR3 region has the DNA TGCGCCAGCAGCTTGGCTTATAAGCCCACAGATACGCAGTATTTT.

In DNA form, the CDR3 reads TGCAGCGTTGAACCAGGGTCAGATACGCAGTATTTT. Its translation is CSVEPGSDTQYF. The J gene is TRBJ2-3, the V gene TRBV29-1; a weak D match, TRBD1 (5 bases). CDR1 SQVTM and CDR2 ANQGSEA come from the germline V gene. This CDR3 spans 12 amino acids. V dropped 2 bases and J dropped 4 bases, with 7 bases sitting between them.

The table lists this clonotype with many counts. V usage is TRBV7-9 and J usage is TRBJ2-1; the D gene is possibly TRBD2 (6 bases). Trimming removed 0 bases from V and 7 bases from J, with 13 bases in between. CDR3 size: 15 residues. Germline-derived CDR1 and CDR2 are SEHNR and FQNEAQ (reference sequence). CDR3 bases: TGTGCCAGCAGCTTAGCCGGGAGTGCGGGTAATGAGCAGTTCTTC. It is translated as CASSLAGSAGNEQFF.

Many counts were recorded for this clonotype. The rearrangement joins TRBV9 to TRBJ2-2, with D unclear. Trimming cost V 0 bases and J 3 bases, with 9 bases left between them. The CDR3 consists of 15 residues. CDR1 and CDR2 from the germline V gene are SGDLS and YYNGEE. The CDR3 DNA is TGTGCCAGCAGCGTAGGTGTTTATTACACCGGGGAGCTGTTTTTT. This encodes CASSVGVYYTGELFF.

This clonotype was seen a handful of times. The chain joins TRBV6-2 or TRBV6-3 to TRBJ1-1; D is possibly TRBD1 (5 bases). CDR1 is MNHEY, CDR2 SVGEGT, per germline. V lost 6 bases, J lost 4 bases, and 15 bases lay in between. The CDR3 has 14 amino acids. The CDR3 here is CASRRLGQFTEAFF. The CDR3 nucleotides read TGTGCCAGCAGAAGATTGGGGCAGTTCACTGAAGCTTTCTTT.

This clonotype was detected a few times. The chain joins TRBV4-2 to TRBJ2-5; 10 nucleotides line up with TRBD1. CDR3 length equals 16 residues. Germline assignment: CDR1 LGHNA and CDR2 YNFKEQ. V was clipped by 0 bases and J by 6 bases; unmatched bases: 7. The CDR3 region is CASSQEPGQGMKTQYF. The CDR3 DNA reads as TGTGCCAGCAGCCAAGAACCGGGACAGGGGATGAAGACCCAGTACTTC.

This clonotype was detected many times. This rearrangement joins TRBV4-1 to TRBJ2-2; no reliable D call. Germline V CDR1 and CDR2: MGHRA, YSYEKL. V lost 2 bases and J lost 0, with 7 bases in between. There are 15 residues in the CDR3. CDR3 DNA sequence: TGCGCCAGCAGCCAACTGGTAGCGAACACCGGGGAGCTGTTTTTT. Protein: CASSQLVANTGELFF.

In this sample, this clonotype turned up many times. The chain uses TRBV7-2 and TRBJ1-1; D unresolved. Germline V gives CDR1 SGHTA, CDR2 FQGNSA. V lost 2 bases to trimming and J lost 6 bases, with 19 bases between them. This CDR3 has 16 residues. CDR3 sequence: CASSLPRGMIFAEAFF. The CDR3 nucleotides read TGTGCCAGCAGCTTACCCCGGGGAATGATCTTTGCTGAAGCTTTCTTT.

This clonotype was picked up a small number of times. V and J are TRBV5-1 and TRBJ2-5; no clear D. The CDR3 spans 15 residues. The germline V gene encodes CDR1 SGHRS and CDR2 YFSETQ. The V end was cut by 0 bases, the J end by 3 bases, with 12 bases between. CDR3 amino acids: CASSLAPEAKETQYF. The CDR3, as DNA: TGCGCCAGCAGCTTGGCCCCTGAGGCAAAAGAGACCCAGTACTTC.

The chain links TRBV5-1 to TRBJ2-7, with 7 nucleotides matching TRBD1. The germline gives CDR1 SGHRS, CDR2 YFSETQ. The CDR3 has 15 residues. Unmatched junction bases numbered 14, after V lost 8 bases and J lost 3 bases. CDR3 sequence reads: CASFTQPGQDYEQYF. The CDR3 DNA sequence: TGCGCCAGTTTCACCCAGCCCGGACAGGACTACGAGCAGTACTTC.

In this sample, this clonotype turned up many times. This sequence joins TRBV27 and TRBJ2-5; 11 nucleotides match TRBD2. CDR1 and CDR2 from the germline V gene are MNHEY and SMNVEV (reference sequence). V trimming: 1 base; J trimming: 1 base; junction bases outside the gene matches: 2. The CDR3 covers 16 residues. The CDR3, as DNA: TGTGCCAGCAGTTTATTGGGACTAGCGGCCCAAGAGACCCAGTACTTC. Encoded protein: CASSLLGLAAQETQYF.

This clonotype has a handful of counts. CDR3 residues: CASSLRDPGAQYF. The CDR3, as DNA: TGTGCCAGCAGCTTGAGGGACCCAGGGGCCCAGTACTTC. V is TRBV5-5 and J is TRBJ2-5; tentatively, D is TRBD1 (6 bases). The CDR3 sequence is 13 residues long. Trimming pared 1 base from V and 9 bases from J, leaving 13 bases between. CDR1 is SGHKS and CDR2 is YYEKEE in the germline V gene (reference sequence).

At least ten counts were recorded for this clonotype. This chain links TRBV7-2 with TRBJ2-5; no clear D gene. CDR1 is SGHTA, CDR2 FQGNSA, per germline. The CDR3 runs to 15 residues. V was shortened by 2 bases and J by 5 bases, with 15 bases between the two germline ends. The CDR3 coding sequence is TGTGCCAGCAGCTTATCGTCTCATGCTGGGGAGACCCAGTACTTC. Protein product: CASSLSSHAGETQYF.

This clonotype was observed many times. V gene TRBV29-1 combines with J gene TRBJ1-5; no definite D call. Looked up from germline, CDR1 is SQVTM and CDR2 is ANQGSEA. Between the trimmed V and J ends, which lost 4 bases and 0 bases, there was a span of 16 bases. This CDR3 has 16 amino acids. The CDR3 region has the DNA TGCAGCGTTGTGGTTGGAGGGCATGATAGCAATCAGCCCCAGCATTTT. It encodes CSVVVGGHDSNQPQHF.

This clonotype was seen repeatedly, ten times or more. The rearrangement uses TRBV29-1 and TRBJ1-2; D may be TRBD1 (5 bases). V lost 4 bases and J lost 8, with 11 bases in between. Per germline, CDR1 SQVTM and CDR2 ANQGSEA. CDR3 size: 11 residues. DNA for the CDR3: TGCAGCGTTGGCGGGGCTGAGGGCTACACCTTC. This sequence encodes CSVGGAEGYTF.

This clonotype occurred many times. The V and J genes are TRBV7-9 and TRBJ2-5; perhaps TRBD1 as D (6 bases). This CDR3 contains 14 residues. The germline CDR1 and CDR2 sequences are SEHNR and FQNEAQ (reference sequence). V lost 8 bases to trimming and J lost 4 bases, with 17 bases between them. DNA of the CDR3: TGTGCCAGCTCAAGATGGGCAGGGGTAGAGACCCAGTACTTC. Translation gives CASSRWAGVETQYF.

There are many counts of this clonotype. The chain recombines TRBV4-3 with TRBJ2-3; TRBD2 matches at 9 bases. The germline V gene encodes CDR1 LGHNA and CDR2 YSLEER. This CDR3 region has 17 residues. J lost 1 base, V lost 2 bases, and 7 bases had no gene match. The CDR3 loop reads CASSQRTAGGRTDTQYF. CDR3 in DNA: TGCGCCAGCAGCCAAAGGACAGCGGGAGGTCGCACAGATACGCAGTATTTT.

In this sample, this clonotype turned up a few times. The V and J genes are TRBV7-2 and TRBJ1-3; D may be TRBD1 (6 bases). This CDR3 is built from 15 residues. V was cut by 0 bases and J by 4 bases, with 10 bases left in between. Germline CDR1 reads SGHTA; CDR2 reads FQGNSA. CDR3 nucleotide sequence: TGTGCCAGCAGCTTAGCGCCGGGGGCGGGAAACACCATATATTTT. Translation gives CASSLAPGAGNTIYF.

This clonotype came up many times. The CDR3 DNA sequence: TGTGCCAGCAGCCTCATTAGCGGGAAAGAGACCCAGTACTTC. This encodes CASSLISGKETQYF. This chain links TRBV3-1 with TRBJ2-5; 8 positions match TRBD2. CDR1 is LGHDT, CDR2 YNNKEL, per germline (reference sequence). This CDR3 contains 14 residues. Trimming removed 4 bases from V and 3 bases from J; junction bases left unmatched: 4.

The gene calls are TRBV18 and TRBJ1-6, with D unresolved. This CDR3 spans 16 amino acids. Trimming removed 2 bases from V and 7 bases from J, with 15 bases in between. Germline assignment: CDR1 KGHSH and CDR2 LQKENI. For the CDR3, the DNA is TGTGCCAGCTCACCAGAGGGCTTCGGGCAAAATTCACCCCTCCACTTT. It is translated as CASSPEGFGQNSPLHF.

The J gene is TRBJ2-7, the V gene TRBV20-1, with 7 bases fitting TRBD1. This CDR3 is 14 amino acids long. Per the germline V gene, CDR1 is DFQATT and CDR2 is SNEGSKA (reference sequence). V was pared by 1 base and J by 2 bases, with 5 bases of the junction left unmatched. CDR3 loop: CSARAMDRTYEQYF. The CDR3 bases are TGCAGTGCTAGAGCTATGGACAGGACCTACGAGCAGTACTTC.

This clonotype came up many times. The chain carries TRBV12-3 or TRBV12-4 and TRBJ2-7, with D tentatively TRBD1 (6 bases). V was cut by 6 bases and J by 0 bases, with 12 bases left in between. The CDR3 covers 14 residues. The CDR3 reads CASSRGESSYEQYF. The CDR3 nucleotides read TGTGCCAGCAGCAGGGGAGAGAGCTCCTACGAGCAGTACTTC.